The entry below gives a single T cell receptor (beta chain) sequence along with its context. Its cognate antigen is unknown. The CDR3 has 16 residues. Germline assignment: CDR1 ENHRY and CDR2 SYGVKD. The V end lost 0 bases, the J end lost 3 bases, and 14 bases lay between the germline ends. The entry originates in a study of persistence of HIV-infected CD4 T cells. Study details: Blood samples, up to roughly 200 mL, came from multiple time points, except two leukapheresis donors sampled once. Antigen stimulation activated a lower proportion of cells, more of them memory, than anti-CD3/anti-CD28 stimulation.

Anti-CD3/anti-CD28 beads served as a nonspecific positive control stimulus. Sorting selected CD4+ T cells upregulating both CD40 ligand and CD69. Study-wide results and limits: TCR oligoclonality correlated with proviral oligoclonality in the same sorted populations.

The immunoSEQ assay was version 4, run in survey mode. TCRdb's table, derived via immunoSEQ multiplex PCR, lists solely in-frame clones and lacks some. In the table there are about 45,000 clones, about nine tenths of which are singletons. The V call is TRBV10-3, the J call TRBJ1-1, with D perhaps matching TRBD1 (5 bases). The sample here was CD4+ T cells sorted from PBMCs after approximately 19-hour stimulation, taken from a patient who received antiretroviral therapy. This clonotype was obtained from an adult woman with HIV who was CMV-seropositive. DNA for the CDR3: TGTGCCATCAGTGAGTCAGGAAGGGGCGGGTACACTGAAGCTTTCTTT. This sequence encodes CAISESGRGGYTEAFF.